This T cell receptor (beta chain) came from a study of T cells in Graves' hyperthyroidism and ophthalmopathy. The overall study: Specimen type is peripheral blood, collected at initial diagnosis prior to any treatment.

The study's findings and limits: In the blood, most expanded thyroid clonotypes above 0.001 appeared as well.

Exclusion of a patient resulted from uncontrolled infection, other autoimmune disease, pregnancy or lactation. PBMCs were derived from about 9.1 ml fresh peripheral blood. Trimming took 7 bases from V and 3 from J, leaving 14 bases between them. This CDR3 has 14 amino acids. Germline loops: CDR1 KGHDR, CDR2 SFDVKD. Amplified TCR beta CDR3 regions derived from RNA transcripts. A first-round RT-PCR of the TCR CDR3 used the HTBI primer set. Each CDR3 protein gets one entry after TCRdb re-called the multiplex PCR reads with MiXCR. Of roughly 280,000 distinct CDR3 sequences in the sample, over 15% were seen once. This clonotype was seen a handful of times. Its antigen is unidentified.

Sequencing was done on a sample of blood. The clonotype originates from a woman in her fifties or sixties with Graves' ophthalmopathy. The chain joins TRBV24-1 to TRBJ1-1; D is possibly TRBD1 (5 bases). The CDR3 region is CATSSGGLDTEAFF. The CDR3 nucleotides read TGTGCCACCAGCTCCGGGGGGTTGGACACTGAAGCTTTCTTT.